The T cell receptor beta chain under discussion was sequenced for a study of early T cells in non-severe SARS-CoV-2 infection. Unique molecular identifiers were affixed to single, distinct cDNA molecules. TCRdb re-called the 5' RACE reads through MiXCR, storing one row per CDR3 protein. The sample includes tens of thousands of distinct CDR3 sequences, roughly 8.7% of them seen just once. The CDR3 has 13 residues. Germline CDR1 and CDR2: SQVTM and ANQGSEA. Sequenced: whole blood. The TCR sequence derives from an adult who was a healthcare worker with PCR-confirmed SARS-CoV-2 infection or an uninfected control (not recorded which). J is TRBJ2-1 and V is TRBV29-1; 11 nucleotides line up with TRBD2. The DNA for the CDR3 is TGCAGTAAAACTAGCGGGAGTAGGGATGAGCAGTTCTTC. This sequence encodes CSKTSGSRDEQFF.